Listed below are T cell receptor beta chains from one sample, sequenced in a study of shared clonotypes between healthy human individuals. TCRdb keeps only in-frame clones here, not all; method: immunoSEQ multiplex PCR. The data contain 2,500,000 or so clones, 85% to 95% of them seen just once; the ten biggest clones take up 0.37%. Sequenced: naive CD4+ T cells from PBMCs. These receptors were taken from a man between 18 and 29 years old in good health. Some clones in this sample may be carry-over from other donors' samples. CDR3s include the opening cysteine and the closing phenylalanine or tryptophan. A D gene is named only where the DNA matches it firmly. Size is omitted from some rows. Given values are once, few, many or a class for expanded clones.

j_gene: TRBJ2-1; d_gene: -; v_gene: TRBV6-5; abundance: -; CDR3nt: TGTGCCAGCAGGCAGGCAGGGGTACCCTACAATGAGCAGTTCTTC; CDR3aa: CASRQAGVPYNEQFF
j_gene: TRBJ2-5; d_gene: TRBD2; v_gene: TRBV14; abundance: once; CDR3nt: TGTGCCAGCAGCCAAGAAATTCAGCGGGGATACCAAGAGACCCAGTACTTC; CDR3aa: CASSQEIQRGYQETQYF
j_gene: TRBJ1-4; d_gene: -; v_gene: TRBV9; abundance: -; CDR3nt: TGTGCCAGCAGTCGGGGTAGAAATGAAAAACTGTTTTTT; CDR3aa: CASSRGRNEKLFF
j_gene: TRBJ1-3; d_gene: -; v_gene: TRBV2; abundance: -; CDR3nt: TGTGCCAGCAGTGAAGCGGACGGGATTGGAAACACCATATATTTT; CDR3aa: CASSEADGIGNTIYF
j_gene: TRBJ2-5; d_gene: -; v_gene: TRBV14; abundance: -; CDR3nt: TGTGCCAGCAGCCCGCGCCCGGGGGGCGAGGAGACCCAGTACTTC; CDR3aa: CASSPRPGGEETQYF
j_gene: TRBJ1-5; d_gene: TRBD1; v_gene: TRBV14; abundance: -; CDR3nt: TGTGCCAGCAGCCTAGTTCAGGGGGGGGATCAGCCCCAGCATTTT; CDR3aa: CASSLVQGGDQPQHF
j_gene: TRBJ1-1; d_gene: -; v_gene: TRBV28; abundance: few; CDR3nt: TGTGCCAGCACCCCTCCCGGGGGGGGAGGATCAGCTTTCTTT; CDR3aa: CASTPPGGGGSAFF
j_gene: TRBJ1-2; d_gene: -; v_gene: TRBV6-1; abundance: -; CDR3nt: TGTGCCAGCAGTGAAGTAACCCGGACCTATGGCTACACCTTC; CDR3aa: CASSEVTRTYGYTF
j_gene: TRBJ2-3; d_gene: -; v_gene: TRBV4-1; abundance: -; CDR3nt: TGCGCCAGCAGCCAGTTTTTCCGGTCCCGCACAGATACGCAGTATTTT; CDR3aa: CASSQFFRSRTDTQYF
j_gene: TRBJ2-1; d_gene: TRBD2; v_gene: TRBV11-2; abundance: -; CDR3nt: TGTGCCAGCAGCTTATTTCTAGCGGGAAACGAGCAGTTCTTC; CDR3aa: CASSLFLAGNEQFF
j_gene: TRBJ2-2; d_gene: -; v_gene: TRBV2; abundance: -; CDR3nt: TGTGCCAGCAAGGGACCGAACACCGGGGAGCTGTTTTTT; CDR3aa: CASKGPNTGELFF
j_gene: TRBJ2-3; d_gene: -; v_gene: TRBV18; abundance: -; CDR3nt: TGTGCCAGCTCACCACCGCCGGCTAGCCGCACAGATACGCAGTATTTT; CDR3aa: CASSPPPASRTDTQYF
j_gene: TRBJ2-5; d_gene: -; v_gene: TRBV7-2; abundance: -; CDR3nt: TGTGCCAGCAGCACCGGACTGAGCGCTGTGGAGACCCAGTACTTC; CDR3aa: CASSTGLSAVETQYF
j_gene: TRBJ2-1; d_gene: -; v_gene: TRBV29-1; abundance: -; CDR3nt: TGCAGCGTTGAAGACCCCCGGGGACGGAGGAATGAGCAGTTCTTC; CDR3aa: CSVEDPRGRRNEQFF
j_gene: TRBJ2-7; d_gene: -; v_gene: TRBV5-1; abundance: -; CDR3nt: TGCGCCAGCAGCTTGGGACAGCCTCGGGGAGACGAGCAGTACTTC; CDR3aa: CASSLGQPRGDEQYF
j_gene: TRBJ2-7; d_gene: -; v_gene: TRBV7-8; abundance: -; CDR3nt: TGTGCCAGTGGGGGACACGAGCAGTACTTC; CDR3aa: CASGGHEQYF
j_gene: TRBJ2-1; d_gene: -; v_gene: TRBV7-8; abundance: -; CDR3nt: TGTGCCAGCAGCTTCGGGACTCCGATATACAATGAGCAGTTCTTC; CDR3aa: CASSFGTPIYNEQFF
j_gene: TRBJ1-5; d_gene: -; v_gene: TRBV19; abundance: -; CDR3nt: TGTGCCAGTAGTACCCAAGGGGCCCAGCATTTT; CDR3aa: CASSTQGAQHF